Presented here are 23 T cell receptor beta chains from one specimen sequenced in a study of PD-1 blockade in classical Hodgkin lymphoma. Generated by immunoSEQ multiplex PCR, the TCRdb table keeps only in-frame clones and is missing some. The sample has approximately 24,000 clones; roughly four fifths are singletons. Time point in this sample: cycle 4 day 1 (C4D1), after about 6 weeks of nivolumab. Exposure to brentuximab vedotin varied, and each patient had relapsed following autologous stem cell transplantation. The sample was peripheral blood mononuclear cells (PBMCs), taken before the fourth cycle of nivolumab. These receptors all stem from a human donor with classical Hodgkin lymphoma.

The chain has TRBV28 and TRBJ1-1; the D is unclear. The V gene's germline CDR1 is MDHEN and CDR2 SYDVKM. This CDR3 is 14 amino acids long. V dropped 3 bases and J dropped 1 base, with 9 bases sitting between them. CDR3 coding DNA: TGTGCCAGCAGTTTGAGGCAATCGAACACTGAAGCTTTCTTT. It is translated as CASSLRQSNTEAFF. The full variable domain, its missing parts supplied by reference TRBV28 and TRBJ1-1, is DVKVTQSSRYLVKRTGEKVFLECVQDMDHENMFWYRQDPGLGLRLIYFSYDVKMKEKGDIPEGYSVSREKKERFSLILESASTNQTSMYLCASSLRQSNTEAFFGQGTRLTVV.

The chain is built from TRBV4-1 and TRBJ2-5, with TRBD1 as a possible D gene (5 bases). V lost 2 bases and J 3 bases, leaving 7 bases between the germline ends. This CDR3 contains 13 residues. Germline V gene lookup returns CDR1 MGHRA and CDR2 YSYEKL. The chain's CDR3 is CASSQQGKETQYF. The CDR3 region has the DNA TGCGCCAGCAGCCAACAGGGCAAAGAGACCCAGTACTTC.

The rearrangement uses TRBV19 and TRBJ2-1, with D uncertain. V shed 3 bases and J shed 9 bases, with 9 bases lying between them. Germline assignment: CDR1 LNHDA and CDR2 SQIVND (reference sequence). The CDR3 length is 12 residues. CDR3 residues: CASSMGFSEQFF. Here the CDR3 DNA reads TGTGCCAGTAGTATGGGGTTCAGTGAGCAGTTCTTC.

V usage is TRBV11-2 and J usage is TRBJ1-4; TRBD1 agrees at 7 bases. The CDR3 covers 15 residues. V gave up 5 bases and J gave up 4 bases; unmatched junction bases: 7. The germline V gene has CDR1 SGHAT and CDR2 FQNNGV. The CDR3 reads CASSGKGAINEKLFF. CDR3 bases: TGTGCCAGCAGCGGAAAGGGGGCAATTAATGAAAAACTGTTTTTT.

The chain uses TRBV6-1 and TRBJ2-2, with a possible D match to TRBD1 (5 bases). Trimming left V 3 bases short and J 7 bases short, with 12 bases between. Germline CDR1 is MNHNS and CDR2 is SASEGT. The CDR3 covers 14 residues. The CDR3 DNA reads as TGTGCCAGCAGTGATTTGACAGCGTACGGGGAGCTGTTTTTT. The encoded protein is CASSDLTAYGELFF.

CDR3 region: CAIRGGLAGGWFF. DNA of the CDR3: TGTGCCATCAGGGGGGGACTAGCGGGAGGTTGGTTCTTC. J is TRBJ2-1 and V is TRBV10-3, with 15 bases fitting TRBD2. V shed 6 bases and J 15 bases; nucleotides not matched to a gene: 6. The germline CDR1 and CDR2 sequences are ENHRY and SYGVKD. CDR3 length equals 13 residues.

The chain employs TRBV4-1 and TRBJ2-7; D unresolved. The CDR3 sequence is 16 residues long. V lost 1 base and J 3 bases, leaving 16 bases between the germline ends. Germline V CDR1 and CDR2: MGHRA, YSYEKL. The CDR3 nucleotides are TGCGCCAGCAGCCAAGCTTCGGGTCAGACCCTCTACGAGCAGTACTTC. Protein: CASSQASGQTLYEQYF.

The V gene is TRBV7-9, the J gene TRBJ2-1, with unresolved D. This CDR3 comprises 14 residues. The V end was cut by 5 bases, the J end by 4 bases, with 12 bases between. The V gene's germline CDR1 is SEHNR and CDR2 FQNEAQ (reference sequence). The CDR3 protein is CASSPQPRYNEQFF. The CDR3 DNA is TGTGCCAGCAGCCCCCAGCCCCGATACAATGAGCAGTTCTTC.

CDR3 in DNA: TGTGCCAGTAGTTCTCTTTCCGAGCAGTACTTC. Encoded protein: CASSSLSEQYF. V usage is TRBV19 and J usage is TRBJ2-7; unclear D gene. This CDR3 has 11 amino acids. CDR1 and CDR2 from the germline V gene are LNHDA and SQIVND (reference sequence). The V gene lost 5 bases and the J gene lost 6 bases, with 8 bases spanning the gap.

The chain combines TRBV27 with TRBJ2-3; D gene ambiguous. The CDR3 has 15 residues. The germline CDR1 and CDR2 sequences are MNHEY and SMNVEV (reference sequence). The V end was cut by 2 bases, the J end by 2 bases, with 11 bases between. CDR3 in DNA: TGTGCCAGCAGTTTAGTTTCCAGAGTCACAGATACGCAGTATTTT. This encodes CASSLVSRVTDTQYF.

The rearrangement joins TRBV30 to TRBJ1-1; a possible D gene is TRBD1 (5 bases). Trimming took 5 bases from V and 3 from J, leaving 13 bases between them. The CDR3 has 13 amino acids. Germline values: CDR1 GTSNPN, CDR2 SVGIG (reference sequence). CDR3 DNA sequence: TGTGCCTGGGGAGGGCAGGGATACACTGAAGCTTTCTTT. It yields the protein CAWGGQGYTEAFF.

The chain recombines TRBV7-3 with TRBJ2-1; 7 bases match TRBD1. Germline V lookup: CDR1 SGHTA, CDR2 FQGTGA. This CDR3 region has 16 residues. V was clipped by 5 bases and J by 0 bases; unmatched bases: 7. The CDR3 DNA is TGTGCCAGCAGCCCAGGGGGAGCGGTCTCCTACAATGAGCAGTTCTTC. This gives the protein CASSPGGAVSYNEQFF.

The chain links TRBV30 to TRBJ1-6; D unclear. V was clipped by 7 bases and J by 6 bases, with 16 bases between them. The CDR3 totals 14 residues. Germline values: CDR1 GTSNPN, CDR2 SVGIG (reference sequence). The chain's CDR3 is CASRYPGANSPLHF. CDR3 in DNA: TGTGCCTCGAGATACCCGGGTGCTAATTCACCCCTCCACTTT.

The chain carries TRBV11-2 and TRBJ2-5; D is tentatively TRBD1 or TRBD2 (5 bases each). The CDR3 runs to 15 residues. From germline, CDR1 is SGHAT and CDR2 FQNNGV. The V and J ends lost 5 bases and 2 bases respectively, with 15 bases between them. CDR3 loop: CASSDAGTSQETQYF. DNA of the CDR3: TGTGCCAGCAGCGATGCCGGGACGTCTCAAGAGACCCAGTACTTC.

This clone was observed a single time. V gene TRBV7-3 combines with J gene TRBJ2-7; TRBD2 aligns across 13 bases. V trimming: 5 bases; J trimming: 7 bases; junction bases outside the gene matches: 8. The CDR3 is 15 residues long. Looked up from germline, CDR1 is SGHTA and CDR2 is FQGTGA. The CDR3 loop is CASSIGLAGVGEQYF. CDR3 bases: TGTGCCAGCAGCATCGGACTAGCGGGAGTGGGGGAGCAGTACTTC.

This chain connects TRBV7-9 to TRBJ2-1; TRBD1 agrees at 7 bases. The length of the CDR3 is 18 residues. V gave up 2 bases and J gave up 4 bases; unmatched junction bases: 14. Germline CDR1 SEHNR, CDR2 FQNEAQ (reference sequence). CDR3 nucleotides: TGTGCCAGCAGCTTATGGAGATTCGCGACAGGGATTTACAATGAGCAGTTCTTC. It encodes CASSLWRFATGIYNEQFF.

The chain uses TRBV5-8 and TRBJ2-7; D gene ambiguous. V was clipped by 4 bases and J by 4 bases, with 12 bases between them. The CDR3 is made up of 13 amino acids. CDR1 and CDR2 from the germline V gene are SGHTS and YDEGEE. The CDR3 DNA sequence: TGTGCCAGCAGCCCGGGTACCCAGTACGAGCAGTACTTC. Translation gives CASSPGTQYEQYF.

The chain recombines TRBV25-1 with TRBJ2-7; 10 positions agree with TRBD1. The CDR3 covers 15 residues. CDR1 is MGHDK and CDR2 is SYGVNS in the germline V gene. V dropped 6 bases and J dropped 3; count of bases not matched to a gene: 8. CDR3: CASSDRGLGIYEQYF. The CDR3 DNA follows: TGTGCCAGCAGCGACAGGGGGCTGGGGATCTACGAGCAGTACTTC.

The chain combines TRBV9 with TRBJ2-1; D is perhaps TRBD1 (5 bases). Per the germline V gene, CDR1 is SGDLS and CDR2 is YYNGEE. V was pared by 0 bases and J by 1 base, with 8 bases between. This CDR3 contains 15 residues. The DNA for the CDR3 is TGTGCCAGCAGCGTAGATCAGGGTTCCTACAATGAGCAGTTCTTC. It specifies CASSVDQGSYNEQFF.

This rearrangement joins TRBV6-6 to TRBJ1-5; 9 nucleotides agree with TRBD1. The CDR3 runs 14 residues. Per the germline V gene, CDR1 is MNHNY and CDR2 is SVGAGI (reference sequence). Trimming cost V 7 bases and J 7 bases; bases outside gene matches: 8. The CDR3 DNA reads as TGTGCCAGCACCCCGGGACAGGGCACCCAGCCCCAGCATTTT. This sequence encodes CASTPGQGTQPQHF.

In its sample, this clone was seen a few times. The chain carries TRBV11-2 and TRBJ2-5; D unresolved. V was trimmed by 3 bases and J by 2 bases, leaving 10 bases between them. Germline V CDR1 and CDR2: SGHAT, FQNNGV. The CDR3 consists of 14 residues. In DNA, the CDR3 is TGTGCCAGCAGCTTCAACAAGGGACAAGAGACCCAGTACTTC. It specifies CASSFNKGQETQYF.

The V call is TRBV28, the J call TRBJ2-7; TRBD2 might be the D (7 bases). Trimming removed 6 bases at V and 4 bases at J, with 22 bases between. The CDR3 consists of 16 residues. Germline V gene lookup returns CDR1 MDHEN and CDR2 SYDVKM. The CDR3 DNA reads as TGTGCCAGCAGGGAAACTGGGGGGGCGAAGTTGTACGAGCAGTACTTC. As protein: CASRETGGAKLYEQYF.

The chain couples TRBV29-1 to TRBJ2-6; no firm D call. The V end was cut by 7 bases, the J end by 2 bases, with 9 bases between. The CDR3 runs 13 residues. Per the germline V gene, CDR1 is SQVTM and CDR2 is ANQGSEA. CDR3 sequence reads: CSGISPGANVLTF. In nucleotides, the CDR3 is TGCAGCGGAATCTCCCCTGGGGCCAACGTCCTGACTTTC.